This record concerns one T cell receptor (beta chain) sequence. The sample originates from a study of OX40 agonist ivuxolimab in advanced cancers. This table comes from immunoSEQ multiplex PCR, and its TCRdb copy is limited to in-frame clones, with some not included. The sample holds about 70,000 clones; more than 80% are singletons and the top ten take 2.8%. The CDR3 loop spans 13 amino acids. Germline V gives CDR1 SGHAT, CDR2 FQNNGV. V was cut by 0 bases and J by 6 bases, with 6 bases left in between. The starting material was CD4+ or CD8+ T cells sorted from blood, obtained in a trial of the OX40 agonist ivuxolimab. The TCR sequence derives from an adult with an advanced solid tumor such as melanoma, head and neck, liver or kidney cancer. The chain recombines TRBV11-2 with TRBJ2-1; D remains ambiguous. The chain's CDR3 is CASSLDRSNEQFF. The CDR3 nucleotides read TGTGCCAGCAGCTTAGATAGATCCAATGAGCAGTTCTTC.